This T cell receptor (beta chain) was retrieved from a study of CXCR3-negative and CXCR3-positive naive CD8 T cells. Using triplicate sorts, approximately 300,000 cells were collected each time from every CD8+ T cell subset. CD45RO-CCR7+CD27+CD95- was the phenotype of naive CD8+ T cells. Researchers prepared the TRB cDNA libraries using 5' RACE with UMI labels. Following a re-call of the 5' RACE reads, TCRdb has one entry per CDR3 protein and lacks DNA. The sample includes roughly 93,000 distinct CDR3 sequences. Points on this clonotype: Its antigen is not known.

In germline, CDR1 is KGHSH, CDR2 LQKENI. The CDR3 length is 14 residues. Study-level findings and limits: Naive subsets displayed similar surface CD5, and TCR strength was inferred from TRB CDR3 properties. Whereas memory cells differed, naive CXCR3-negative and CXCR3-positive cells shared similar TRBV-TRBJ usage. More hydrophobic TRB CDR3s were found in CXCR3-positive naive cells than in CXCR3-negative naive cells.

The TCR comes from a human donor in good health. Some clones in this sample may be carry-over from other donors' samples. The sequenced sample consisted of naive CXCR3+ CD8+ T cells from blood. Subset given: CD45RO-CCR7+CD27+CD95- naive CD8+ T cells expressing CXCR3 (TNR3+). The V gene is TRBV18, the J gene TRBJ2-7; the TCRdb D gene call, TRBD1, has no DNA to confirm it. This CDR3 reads CASSEGQGASEQYF.